The entry that follows covers one TCR beta chain sequence. What it binds is unknown. These data are taken from a study of cytomegalovirus exposure and HLA in healthy donors. The study, taken as a whole, reports: For most TCR beta V segments, an earlier analysis put the productive rate at about 87% or about 30% of the time.

The PCR was carried out with 60 Vbeta primers and 13 Jbeta primers. Method: immunoSEQ multiplex PCR; TCRdb's copy keeps in-frame clones and lacks some. Of roughly 110,000 clones in the sample, 70% to 80% were seen once. The sample consisted of PBMCs. The sequence was collected from a female donor in good health and CMV-seronegative.

The CDR3 bases are TGTGCCTGGAGTGTACAGGGGCGAGACGAGCAGTACTTC. Translating gives CAWSVQGRDEQYF. This chain links TRBV30 with TRBJ2-7, with 7 bases identical to TRBD1. The trim removed 0 bases at V and 5 bases at J, leaving 4 bases unmatched. This CDR3 comprises 13 residues. The germline gives CDR1 GTSNPN, CDR2 SVGIG (reference sequence).